The 18 T cell receptor beta chains below come from one sample, sequenced in a study of blood T cell repertoires in COVID-19. The protocol was immunoSEQ multiplex PCR, while the TCRdb copy is restricted to in-frame clones and leaves out a portion. The sample includes over 150,000 clones, roughly nine tenths of them seen just once. The sequenced sample consisted of peripheral blood. The receptors here all came from a man aged 30 to 45 with acute or convalescent COVID-19.

This chain uses TRBV28 with TRBJ1-2, with D possibly TRBD1 on 5 matching bases. This CDR3 contains 15 residues. V was trimmed by 5 bases and J by 7 bases, leaving 20 bases between them. Germline V gives CDR1 MDHEN, CDR2 SYDVKM. The CDR3 loop is CASSPPGLLGPGYTF. The CDR3 nucleotides are TGTGCCAGCAGTCCTCCGGGACTCCTCGGACCTGGCTACACCTTC.

The J gene is TRBJ1-2, the V gene TRBV18; the D gene is possibly TRBD1 (5 bases). The CDR3 contains 16 residues. Between the trimmed V and J ends, which lost 3 bases and 6 bases, there was a span of 20 bases. Germline-derived CDR1 and CDR2 are KGHSH and LQKENI. CDR3 amino acids: CASSPITGGRYDGYTF. Here the CDR3 DNA reads TGTGCCAGCTCACCCATTACAGGTGGAAGGTATGATGGCTACACCTTC.

The chain links TRBV7-2 to TRBJ1-2; D remains ambiguous. The CDR3 length is 12 residues. Germline V gives CDR1 SGHTA, CDR2 FQGNSA. V gave up 3 bases and J gave up 3 bases, with 5 bases separating them. The CDR3, as DNA: TGTGCCAGCAGCTTCTCCCACTATGGCTACACCTTC. Translated: CASSFSHYGYTF.

This chain joins TRBV28 and TRBJ2-1; 7 bases match TRBD2. The CDR3 runs 14 residues. Germline V gives CDR1 MDHEN, CDR2 SYDVKM. V trimming: 8 bases; J trimming: 8 bases; junction bases outside the gene matches: 12. CDR3 region: CASEVGGGLHEQFF. CDR3 DNA: TGTGCCAGCGAGGTTGGGGGAGGGCTCCATGAGCAGTTCTTC.

The chain employs TRBV5-1 and TRBJ2-3; D gene unclear. The V end was cut by 0 bases, the J end by 5 bases, with 4 bases between. The CDR3 contains 12 residues. Per the germline V gene, CDR1 is SGHRS and CDR2 is YFSETQ. The CDR3 nucleotides are TGCGCCAGCAGCTTGGTCGGAGATACGCAGTATTTT. Residues: CASSLVGDTQYF.

The rearrangement uses TRBV19 and TRBJ2-2; 9 positions match TRBD1. This CDR3 contains 18 residues. In germline, CDR1 is LNHDA, CDR2 SQIVND (reference sequence). The V and J ends lost 6 bases and 2 bases, in that order; junction bases with no gene match: 13. The CDR3 coding sequence is TGTGCCAGTAGCGGTAGGACAGGGGTCCCCAGAAACACCGGGGAGCTGTTTTTT. As protein: CASSGRTGVPRNTGELFF.

The chain recombines TRBV7-2 with TRBJ1-6; no reliable D call. Per the germline V gene, CDR1 is SGHTA and CDR2 is FQGNSA. The CDR3 contains 14 residues. V was pared by 1 base and J by 6 bases, with 7 bases between. The CDR3 sequence is CASSLEQTNSPLHF. CDR3 DNA: TGTGCCAGCAGCTTAGAACAGACTAATTCACCCCTCCACTTT.

The chain employs TRBV28 and TRBJ2-3, with TRBD1 as a possible D gene (5 bases). This CDR3 region has 15 residues. Trimming removed 3 bases at V and 3 bases at J, with 13 bases between. In germline, CDR1 is MDHEN, CDR2 SYDVKM. CDR3 coding DNA: TGTGCCAGCAGTTTCTCGACAGAGAGGACAGATACGCAGTATTTT. Translated: CASSFSTERTDTQYF.

DNA for the CDR3: TGTGCCAGCAGCGCAAGGCAAGGAGGGTCCTATAATTCACCCCTCCACTTT. It translates to CASSARQGGSYNSPLHF. The chain couples TRBV7-8 to TRBJ1-6; no reliable D call. Per germline, CDR1 SGHVS and CDR2 FQNEAQ. This CDR3 has 17 amino acids. V lost 5 bases and J lost 1, with 15 bases in between. Full variable domain (remainder filled in from reference TRBV7-8 and TRBJ1-6): GAGVSQSPRYKVAKRGQDVALRCDPISGHVSLFWYQQALGQGPEFLTYFQNEAQLDKSGLPSDRFFAERPEGSVSTLKIQRTQQEDSAVYLCASSARQGGSYNSPLHFGNGTRLTVT.

J is TRBJ1-2 and V is TRBV19, with TRBD1 as a possible D gene (6 bases). This CDR3 contains 14 residues. V was shortened by 3 bases and J by 5 bases, with 13 bases between the two germline ends. Germline lookup yields CDR1 LNHDA and CDR2 SQIVND (reference sequence). CDR3 nucleotide sequence: TGTGCCAGTAGTATGGGGGACACTTCTTATGGCTACACCTTC. Translating gives CASSMGDTSYGYTF.

The chain carries TRBV28 and TRBJ2-7; D is perhaps TRBD2 (7 bases). V lost 2 bases to trimming and J lost 2 bases, with 22 bases between them. The V gene's germline CDR1 is MDHEN and CDR2 SYDVKM. CDR3 size: 18 residues. The CDR3 sequence: CASSLRASARGPAYEQYF. In DNA form, the CDR3 reads TGTGCCAGCAGTTTACGGGCCTCGGCGCGGGGGCCCGCCTACGAGCAGTACTTC.

This clone was detected only a few times. The V call is TRBV19, the J call TRBJ1-5; D remains ambiguous. Germline V CDR1 and CDR2: LNHDA, SQIVND (reference sequence). The CDR3 runs to 18 residues. Deletions cut 6 bases from V and 5 bases from J, with 26 bases between. CDR3 sequence reads: CASRPVLLSPLADQPQHF. CDR3 coding DNA: TGTGCCAGTAGACCAGTTCTTCTCAGTCCTCTGGCGGATCAGCCCCAGCATTTT.

This chain connects TRBV5-1 to TRBJ2-3; D unresolved. Trimming left V 0 bases short and J 5 bases short, with 10 bases between. This CDR3 has 14 residues. In germline, CDR1 is SGHRS, CDR2 YFSETQ. The CDR3 DNA sequence: TGCGCCAGCAGCTTGGCCAATGTCGGAGATACGCAGTATTTT. It yields the protein CASSLANVGDTQYF.

V and J are TRBV7-3 and TRBJ2-2, with D tentatively TRBD1 (5 bases). The CDR3 totals 15 residues. Germline V gene data show CDR1 as SGHTA and CDR2 as FQGTGA. Trimming pared 0 bases from V and 2 bases from J, leaving 7 bases between. This chain's CDR3 is CASSLTGANTGELFF. The CDR3 DNA reads as TGTGCCAGCAGCTTAACAGGGGCCAACACCGGGGAGCTGTTTTTT. The full variable domain, in which reference TRBV7-3 and TRBJ2-2 provide the parts outside the CDR3, is GAGVSQTPSNKVTEKGKYVELRCDPISGHTALYWYRQSLGQGPEFLIYFQGTGAADDSGLPNDRFFAVRPEGSVSTLKIQRTERGDSAVYLCASSLTGANTGELFFGEGSRLTVL.

The count of this clone is one. The chain joins TRBV6-5 to TRBJ2-7; 9 bases fit TRBD2. Germline loops: CDR1 MNHEY, CDR2 SVGAGI. Trimming at V came to 5 bases and at J to 5 bases, leaving 10 bases not matched to a gene. CDR3 size: 15 residues. This CDR3 reads CASSTRRSGSDEQYF. DNA of the CDR3: TGTGCCAGCAGTACGCGTCGTAGCGGGAGCGACGAGCAGTACTTC.

This clone was seen more than once but under ten times. This chain joins TRBV9 and TRBJ2-7; 7 bases line up with TRBD2. The CDR3 length is 15 residues. Per the germline V gene, CDR1 is SGDLS and CDR2 is YYNGEE. V lost 2 bases and J lost 5; bases outside the gene matches: 10. The CDR3 region has the DNA TGTGCCAGCAGCGTGAGCGGGACTGTGGGCCACGAGCAGTACTTC. This translates into CASSVSGTVGHEQYF. The variable domain in full, with the rest retrieved from reference TRBV9 and TRBJ2-7, is DSGVTQTPKHLITATGQRVTLRCSPRSGDLSVYWYQQSLDQGLQFLIQYYNGEERAKGNILERFSAQQFPDLHSELNLSSLELGDSALYFCASSVSGTVGHEQYFGPGTRLTVT.

As DNA, the CDR3 is TGCGCCAGCACTGGGGACAGATCCACCGGGGAGCTGTTTTTT. Amino acids: CASTGDRSTGELFF. The chain recombines TRBV5-1 with TRBJ2-2; 7 nucleotides line up with TRBD1. Looked up from germline, CDR1 is SGHRS and CDR2 is YFSETQ. V gave up 6 bases and J gave up 4 bases; unmatched junction bases: 6. The CDR3 runs to 14 residues.

V is TRBV7-8 and J is TRBJ2-5; D remains ambiguous. The CDR3 sequence is 18 residues long. V was shortened by 2 bases and J by 1 base, with 20 bases between the two germline ends. From germline, CDR1 is SGHVS and CDR2 FQNEAQ. DNA for the CDR3: TGTGCCAGCAGCTTATCCACACCCCCAGCGAAACTCCAAGAGACCCAGTACTTC. Its protein is CASSLSTPPAKLQETQYF. The full variable domain, completed using reference TRBV7-8 and TRBJ2-5, is GAGVSQSPRYKVAKRGQDVALRCDPISGHVSLFWYQQALGQGPEFLTYFQNEAQLDKSGLPSDRFFAERPEGSVSTLKIQRTQQEDSAVYLCASSLSTPPAKLQETQYFGPGTRLLVL.